This T cell receptor beta chain was observed in a study of breast tumors, draining lymph nodes, adjacent tissues. This clonotype was counted a single time. One end of the junction is discordant with germline, which a read error may explain. TCRdb passed the multiplex PCR reads through MiXCR, listing each CDR3 protein once. Among roughly 220,000 distinct CDR3 sequences, under 40% were seen once, and the ten largest hold 3% to 4.5%. The CDR3 is made up of 19 amino acids. CDR1 is SGHVS, CDR2 FQNEAQ, per germline. Samples came from axillary lymph nodes draining the breast cancer. The specimen was axillary lymph node tissue. This rearrangement joins TRBV7-8 to TRBJ1-4, with D perhaps matching TRBD1 (5 bases). The sequence was obtained from a female donor with breast cancer. Some clones in this sample may be carry-over from other donors' samples. CDR3 DNA sequence: TGTGCCAGCAACCCCACTAGGTTGTGGGGCGTTGGAACTCATGAAAAACTGTTTTTT. This codes for CASNPTRLWGVGTHEKLFF. Full variable domain (remainder filled in from reference TRBV7-8 and TRBJ1-4): GAGVSQSPRYKVAKRGQDVALRCDPISGHVSLFWYQQALGQGPEFLTYFQNEAQLDKSGLPSDRFFAERPEGSVSTLKIQRTQQEDSAVYLCASNPTRLWGVGTHEKLFFGSGTQLSVL.